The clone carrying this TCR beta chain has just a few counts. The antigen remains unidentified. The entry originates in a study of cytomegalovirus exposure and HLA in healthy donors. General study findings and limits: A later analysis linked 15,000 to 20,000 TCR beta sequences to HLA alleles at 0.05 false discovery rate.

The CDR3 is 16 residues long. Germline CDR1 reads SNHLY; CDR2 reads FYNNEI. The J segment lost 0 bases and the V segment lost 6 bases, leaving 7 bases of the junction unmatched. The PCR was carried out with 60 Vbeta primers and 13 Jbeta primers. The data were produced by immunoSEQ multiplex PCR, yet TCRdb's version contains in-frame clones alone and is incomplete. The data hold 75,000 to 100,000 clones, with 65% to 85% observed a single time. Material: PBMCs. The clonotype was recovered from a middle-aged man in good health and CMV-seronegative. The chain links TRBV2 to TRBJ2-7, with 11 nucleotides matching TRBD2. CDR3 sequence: CASRSGTSGHSYEQYF. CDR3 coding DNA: TGTGCCAGCAGATCCGGGACTAGCGGCCACTCCTACGAGCAGTACTTC.